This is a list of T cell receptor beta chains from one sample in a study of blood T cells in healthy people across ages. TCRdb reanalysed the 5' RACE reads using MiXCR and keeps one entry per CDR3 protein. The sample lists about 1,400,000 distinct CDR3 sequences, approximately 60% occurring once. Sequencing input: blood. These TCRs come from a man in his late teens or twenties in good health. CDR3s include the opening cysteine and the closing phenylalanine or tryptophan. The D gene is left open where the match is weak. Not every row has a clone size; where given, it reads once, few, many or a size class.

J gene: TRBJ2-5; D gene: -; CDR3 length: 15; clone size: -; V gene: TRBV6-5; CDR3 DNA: TGTGCCAGCAGTTACGACCCAGCGGGCACGGAGACCCAGTACTTC; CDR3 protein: CASSYDPAGTETQYF
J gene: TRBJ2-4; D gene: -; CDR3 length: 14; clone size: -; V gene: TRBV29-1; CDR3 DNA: TGCAGCGTTGAAGCCCCCAAGGATAGAGACATTCAGTACTTC; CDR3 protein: CSVEAPKDRDIQYF
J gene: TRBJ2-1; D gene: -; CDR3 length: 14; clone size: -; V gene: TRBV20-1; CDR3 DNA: TGCAGTGCTTGGGACTCCAGCTCCTACAATGAGCAGTTCTTC; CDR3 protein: CSAWDSSSYNEQFF
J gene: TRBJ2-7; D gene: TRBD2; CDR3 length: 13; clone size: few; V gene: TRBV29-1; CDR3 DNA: TGCAGCGCCGAAGCGGGGAAACCCTACGAGCAGTACTTC; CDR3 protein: CSAEAGKPYEQYF
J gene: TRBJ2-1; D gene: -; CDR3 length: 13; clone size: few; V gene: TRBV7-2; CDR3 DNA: TGTGCCAGCAGCACGCTAAACTCTGGGGAGCAGTTCTTC; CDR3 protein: CASSTLNSGEQFF
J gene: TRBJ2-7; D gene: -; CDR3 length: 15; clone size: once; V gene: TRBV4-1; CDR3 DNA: TGCGCCAGCAGCCAAGACCCGGGGGCCCCCTACGAGCAGTACTTC; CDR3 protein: CASSQDPGAPYEQYF
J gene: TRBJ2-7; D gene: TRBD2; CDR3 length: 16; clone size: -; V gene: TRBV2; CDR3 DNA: TGTGCCAGCAGTGATGATGGTAGCGGGGACAACTACGAGCAGTACTTC; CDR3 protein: CASSDDGSGDNYEQYF
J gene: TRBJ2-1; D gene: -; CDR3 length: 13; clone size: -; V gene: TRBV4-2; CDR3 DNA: TGTGCCAGCAGCCCTAGCGTGTACAATGAGCAGTTCTTC; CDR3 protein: CASSPSVYNEQFF
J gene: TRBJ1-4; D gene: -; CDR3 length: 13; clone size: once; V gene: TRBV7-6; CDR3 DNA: TGTGCCAGCAGCTTAGCTGCAAGGGAAAAACTGTTTTTT; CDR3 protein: CASSLAAREKLFF
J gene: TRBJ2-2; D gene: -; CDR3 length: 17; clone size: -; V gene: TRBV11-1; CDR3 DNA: TGTGCCAGCAGCTCAAGACCGGGACAAGGTTCACCGAAGGAGCTGTTTTTT; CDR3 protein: CASSSRPGQGSPKELFF
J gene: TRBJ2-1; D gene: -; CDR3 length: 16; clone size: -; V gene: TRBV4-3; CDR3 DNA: TGCGCCAGCAGCCAAGAAGCAGCCTCCAGGTACAATGAGCAGTTCTTC; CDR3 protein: CASSQEAASRYNEQFF
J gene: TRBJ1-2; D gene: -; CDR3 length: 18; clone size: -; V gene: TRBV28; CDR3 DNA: TGTGCCAGCAGGCTTTATTTGGGGGGTGAAGGACACGGATATGGCTACACCTTC; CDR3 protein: CASRLYLGGEGHGYGYTF
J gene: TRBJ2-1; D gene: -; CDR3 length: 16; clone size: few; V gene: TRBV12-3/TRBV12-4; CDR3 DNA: TGTGCCAGCAGTTCGGGCAGGGTAAACCCCTACAATGAGCAGTTCTTC; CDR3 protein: CASSSGRVNPYNEQFF
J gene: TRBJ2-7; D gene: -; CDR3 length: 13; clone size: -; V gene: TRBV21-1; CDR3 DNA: TGTGCCAGCCCCCTCCTTTTGGACCATGGGCAGTACTTC; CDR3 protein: CASPLLLDHGQYF
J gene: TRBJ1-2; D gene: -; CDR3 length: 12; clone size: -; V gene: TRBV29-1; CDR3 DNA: TGCAGCGTTGAGCCCAGCTACTATGGCTACACCTTC; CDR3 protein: CSVEPSYYGYTF
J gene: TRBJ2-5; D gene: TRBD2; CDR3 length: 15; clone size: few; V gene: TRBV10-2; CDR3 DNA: TGCGCCAGCAGTGGGGACTACAGCCTGATAGACTACGAGTACTTC; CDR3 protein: CASSGDYSLIDYEYF
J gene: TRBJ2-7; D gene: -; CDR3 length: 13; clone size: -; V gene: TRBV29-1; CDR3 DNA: TGCAGCGTTGCCGGCGGGACCGACTACGAGCAGTACTTC; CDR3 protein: CSVAGGTDYEQYF
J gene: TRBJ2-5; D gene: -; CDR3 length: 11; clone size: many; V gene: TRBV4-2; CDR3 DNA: TGTGCCAGCAAGGGGGGAGAGACCCAGTACTTC; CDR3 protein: CASKGGETQYF
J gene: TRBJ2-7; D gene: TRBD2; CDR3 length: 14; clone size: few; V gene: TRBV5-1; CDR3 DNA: TGCGCCAGCAGCGAGGTAGCGGGCTGGTACGAGCAGTACTTC; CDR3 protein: CASSEVAGWYEQYF
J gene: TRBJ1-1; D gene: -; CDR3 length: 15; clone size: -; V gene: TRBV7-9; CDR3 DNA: TGTGCCAGCGGCGCAAGGACGGCCTTGAACACCGAAGCTTTCTTT; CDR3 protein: CASGARTALNTEAFF